The clone carrying this T cell receptor (beta chain) was picked up a small number of times. Produced via immunoSEQ multiplex PCR; TCRdb's table is partial and in-frame only. Of about 160,000 clones in the sample, approximately 90% were seen once. Recruitment covered fewer than 25 US areas and drew participants whose ages spanned about 18 to 89 years. Cohort placement rested on clinical history that participants reported themselves. This sample was taken from a study of blood T cell repertoires in COVID-19. Background on the study: The United States, Italy and Spain provided the acute and convalescent COVID-19 samples. Sample material is recorded as cDNA or gDNA derived from T cells, B-cell-depleted T cells, or PBMCs.

Unmatched junction bases numbered 2, after V lost 3 bases and J lost 1 base. CDR1 is MGHDK, CDR2 SYGVNS, per germline. The CDR3 contains 14 residues. This clonotype originated in a woman between 50 and 59 years old who had recovered from COVID-19. V is TRBV25-1 and J is TRBJ1-1; 7 bases agree with TRBD1. The sequenced sample consisted of PBMCs or T cells enriched from blood (not recorded which). This chain's CDR3 is CASSEHRGNTEAFF. The CDR3 nucleotides are TGTGCCAGCAGTGAGCACAGGGGGAACACTGAAGCTTTCTTT. Based on the CDR3 plus reference TRBV25-1 and TRBJ1-1, the full variable domain is EADIYQTPRYLVIGTGKKITLECSQTMGHDKMYWYQQDPGMELHLIHYSYGVNSTEKGDLSSESTVSRIRTEHFPLTLESARPSHTSQYLCASSEHRGNTEAFFGQGTRLTVV.